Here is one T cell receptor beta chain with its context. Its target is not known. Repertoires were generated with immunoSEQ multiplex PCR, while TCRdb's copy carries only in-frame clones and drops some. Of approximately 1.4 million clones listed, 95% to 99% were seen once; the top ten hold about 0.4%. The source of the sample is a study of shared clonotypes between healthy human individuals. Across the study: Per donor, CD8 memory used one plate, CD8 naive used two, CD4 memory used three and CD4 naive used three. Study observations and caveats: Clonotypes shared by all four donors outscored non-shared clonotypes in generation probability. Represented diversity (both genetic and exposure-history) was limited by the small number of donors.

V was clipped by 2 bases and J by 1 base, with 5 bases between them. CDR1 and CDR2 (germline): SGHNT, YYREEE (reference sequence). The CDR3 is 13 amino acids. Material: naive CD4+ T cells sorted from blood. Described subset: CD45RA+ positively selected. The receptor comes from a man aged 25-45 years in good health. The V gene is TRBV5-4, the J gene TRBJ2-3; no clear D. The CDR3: CASSFRGTDTQYF. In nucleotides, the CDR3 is TGTGCCAGCAGCTTCCGGGGCACAGATACGCAGTATTTT.